The source of this T cell receptor (beta chain) is a study of beta chain features in type 1 diabetes. General observations from the study: People with Type 1 diabetes carried modestly yet significantly shorter TCRB CDR3s in all four CD4+ subsets. Reduced insertions and increased deletions marked VDJ junctions in type 1 diabetes patients.

CD45RO/CCR7/CD25/CD127/CD95/CD27 separated CD4+ naive, central memory, regulatory and stem cell-like memory cells by sorting. Purity of each sorted population was above 95%. This clone was detected a few times. Its antigen is not identified. The CDR3 runs 16 residues. Per the germline V gene, CDR1 is MNHNY and CDR2 is SVGAGI (reference sequence). V lost 5 bases, J lost 6 bases, and 10 bases stayed unmatched. Expressed TCRB transcripts were sequenced after all isolated RNA was converted to cDNA. Profiling relied on immunoSEQ multiplex PCR, and the TCRdb table lists in-frame clones only, not all of them. The repertoire holds around 450,000 clones, with approximately 10% as singletons.

The TCR was taken from a woman aged 18-30 years in good health. The V gene is TRBV6-6, the J gene TRBJ2-3, with 11 bases matching TRBD2. The sample taken for sequencing was naive CD4+ T cells from blood. CDR3 nucleotides: TGTGCCAGCAGTCTCGGGACTAGCGGAAGCGGGGATACGCAGTATTTT. This translates into CASSLGTSGSGDTQYF.